A single sample gave rise to the 21 T cell receptor beta chains below, sequenced in a study of control samples from healthy donors and cancer patients. Produced via immunoSEQ multiplex PCR; TCRdb's table is partial and in-frame only. The table has approximately 160,000 clones, around 90% seen once. Sequences were obtained from blood. These receptors originate from a woman in her thirties or forties in good health.

This sequence joins TRBV5-1 and TRBJ2-7, with 8 bases aligning to TRBD2. V lost 4 bases to trimming and J lost 5 bases; unmatched junction nucleotides: 5. Germline-derived CDR1 and CDR2 are SGHRS and YFSETQ. The CDR3 sequence is 13 residues long. The chain's CDR3 is CASSRGGKDEQYF. The CDR3 nucleotides read TGCGCCAGCAGCCGCGGGGGGAAGGACGAGCAGTACTTC.

CDR3 loop: CASSEGEPQGVKTGELFF. In DNA form, the CDR3 reads TGTGCCAGCAGTGAAGGGGAACCCCAGGGCGTGAAGACCGGGGAGCTGTTTTTT. The chain has TRBV2 and TRBJ2-2, with D tentatively TRBD1 (5 bases). V was cut by 1 base and J by 5 bases, with 20 bases left in between. Germline V gene data show CDR1 as SNHLY and CDR2 as FYNNEI. This CDR3 is built from 18 residues.

Note on this clone: At the DNA level, this CDR3 is encoded by other sequences in the same sample as well. V is TRBV2 and J is TRBJ2-3, with 10 nucleotides matching TRBD1. After removal of 6 bases from V and 3 bases from J, the junction contained 6 bases not matched to a gene. The germline CDR1 and CDR2 sequences are SNHLY and FYNNEI. The CDR3 runs 15 residues. CDR3 amino acids: CASSPRTGGTDTQYF. In nucleotides, the CDR3 is TGTGCCAGCAGCCCCCGGACAGGGGGAACAGATACGCAGTATTTT.

V usage is TRBV5-5 and J usage is TRBJ1-2, with D perhaps matching TRBD1 (6 bases). The ends were cut back, 0 bases at V and 8 bases at J, with 14 bases in the middle. The CDR3 consists of 14 residues. Germline values: CDR1 SGHKS, CDR2 YYEKEE (reference sequence). The CDR3 DNA follows: TGTGCCAGCAGCTTGGATATGGGGGCTGGCGGCTACACCTTC. The encoded protein is CASSLDMGAGGYTF.

The genes are TRBV19 and TRBJ1-2; D gene ambiguous. V was trimmed by 7 bases and J by 6 bases, leaving 9 bases between them. CDR3 size: 11 residues. Germline loops: CDR1 LNHDA, CDR2 SQIVND (reference sequence). CDR3 sequence (DNA): TGTGCCAGTACCCCCGGTGATGGCTACACCTTC. This gives the protein CASTPGDGYTF.

The V gene is TRBV4-1, the J gene TRBJ2-3; D remains unclear. CDR1 and CDR2 from the germline V gene are MGHRA and YSYEKL. The CDR3 has 16 amino acids. The V end lost 3 bases, the J end lost 4 bases, and 17 bases lay between the germline ends. The CDR3, as DNA: TGCGCCAGCAGCCAGGCCACCCACAGTGGGTCAGATACGCAGTATTTT. This encodes CASSQATHSGSDTQYF.

The chain uses TRBV29-1 and TRBJ2-1; D is perhaps TRBD2 (6 bases). The germline CDR1 and CDR2 sequences are SQVTM and ANQGSEA. Trimming took off 2 bases at V and 3 bases at J, with 17 bases between the two ends. The CDR3 has 16 amino acids. The CDR3 region has the DNA TGCAGCGTTGAATCTTCGTGGGGGGTATACTACAATGAGCAGTTCTTC. Translated: CSVESSWGVYYNEQFF.

CDR3 protein: CASSQDLDNEQFF. Here the CDR3 DNA reads TGCGCCAGCAGCCAAGATCTGGACAATGAGCAGTTCTTC. This chain uses TRBV4-1 with TRBJ2-1; D ambiguous. V lost 0 bases and J 5 bases, leaving 5 bases between the germline ends. Germline CDR1 is MGHRA and CDR2 is YSYEKL. The CDR3 has 13 amino acids.

This clone was seen only once. The rearrangement joins TRBV13 to TRBJ2-7; 8 bases match TRBD1. With 5 bases clipped from V and 4 bases from J, the junction kept 13 bases outside the gene matches. The length of the CDR3 is 16 residues. Germline V CDR1 and CDR2: PRHDT, FYEKMQ (reference sequence). The CDR3 protein is CASSRDVGTGGYEQYF. Here the CDR3 DNA reads TGTGCCAGCAGCAGGGATGTTGGGACAGGCGGGTACGAGCAGTACTTC.

V and J are TRBV9 and TRBJ1-1, with 10 bases fitting TRBD1. The CDR3 length is 14 residues. Looked up from germline, CDR1 is SGDLS and CDR2 is YYNGEE. The J segment lost 5 bases and the V segment lost 3 bases, leaving 4 bases of the junction unmatched. The CDR3 spells CASSARTGGTEAFF. In nucleotides, the CDR3 is TGTGCCAGCAGCGCCCGGACAGGGGGGACTGAAGCTTTCTTT.

This clone was observed a single time. The chain couples TRBV6-6 to TRBJ2-7; 9 bases line up with TRBD1. V lost 6 bases to trimming and J lost 4 bases; unmatched junction nucleotides: 13. Germline-derived CDR1 and CDR2 are MNHNY and SVGAGI (reference sequence). This CDR3 region has 16 residues. The CDR3 region has the DNA TGTGCCAGCAGAAACCGACCGGGACAGGGAGCATACGAGCAGTACTTC. Translation gives CASRNRPGQGAYEQYF.

J is TRBJ2-1 and V is TRBV20-1, with TRBD1 matching over 7 bases. The CDR3 totals 11 residues. Germline trimming cut 5 bases from V and 7 bases from J; bases unmatched to any gene: 2. CDR1 and CDR2 (germline): DFQATT, SNEGSKA (reference sequence). CDR3 sequence: CSAPRGNEQFF. The CDR3 nucleotides read TGCAGTGCTCCCAGGGGGAATGAGCAGTTCTTC.

V usage is TRBV5-6 and J usage is TRBJ1-5; D is perhaps TRBD1 (5 bases). The CDR3 sequence is 16 residues long. Germline lookup yields CDR1 SGHDT and CDR2 YYEEEE. Deletions cut 1 base from V and 2 bases from J, with 13 bases between. The CDR3: CASSLRGSWGNQPQHF. The CDR3 DNA is TGTGCCAGCAGCTTGCGGGGGTCCTGGGGCAATCAGCCCCAGCATTTT.

This rearrangement joins TRBV4-1 to TRBJ1-1, with 8 bases fitting TRBD1. The CDR3 has 17 amino acids. Trimming cost V 4 bases and J 2 bases; bases outside gene matches: 12. Germline V lookup: CDR1 MGHRA, CDR2 YSYEKL. The CDR3 DNA reads as TGCGCCAGCAGCCGAATTACCTCCGGACAGGGAAACACTGAAGCTTTCTTT. Its translation is CASSRITSGQGNTEAFF.

The CDR3 DNA reads TGCGCCAGCAAAAATCCGGGACAGGGGCGATCGAACACCGGGGAGCTGTTTTTT. Amino acid sequence: CASKNPGQGRSNTGELFF. This chain links TRBV5-1 with TRBJ2-2; 10 nucleotides agree with TRBD1. The CDR3 is 18 residues long. The V segment lost 6 bases and the J segment 0 bases; nucleotides outside the gene matches: 11. CDR1 and CDR2 (germline): SGHRS, YFSETQ.

The chain uses TRBV20-1 and TRBJ2-1; D is ambiguous. This CDR3 comprises 13 residues. V lost 3 bases and J 6 bases, leaving 12 bases between the germline ends. Germline CDR1 DFQATT, CDR2 SNEGSKA (reference sequence). The CDR3 DNA sequence: TGCAGTGCTAGTAGGGCAGGCGGCAATGAGCAGTTCTTC. Protein product: CSASRAGGNEQFF.

V gene TRBV6-1 combines with J gene TRBJ2-5; 8 nucleotides align to TRBD2. After removal of 3 bases from V and 5 bases from J, the junction contained 8 bases not matched to a gene. The CDR3 consists of 15 residues. Germline values: CDR1 MNHNS, CDR2 SASEGT. CDR3 residues: CASSDMSGGAETQYF. CDR3 nucleotide sequence: TGTGCCAGCAGTGATATGTCCGGGGGGGCGGAGACCCAGTACTTC.

This clone was observed a handful of times. The chain employs TRBV7-9 and TRBJ2-7; 9 nucleotides agree with TRBD1. After removal of 2 bases from V and 3 bases from J, the junction contained 5 bases not matched to a gene. CDR1 is SEHNR, CDR2 FQNEAQ, per germline (reference sequence). The CDR3 spans 15 residues. The CDR3 nucleotides read TGTGCCAGCAGCTTAAGTTTGACAGGGGGCTACGAGCAGTACTTC. Amino acids: CASSLSLTGGYEQYF.

The J gene is TRBJ1-1, the V gene TRBV20-1; D is possibly TRBD1 (5 bases). CDR3 length equals 14 residues. Germline V CDR1 and CDR2: DFQATT, SNEGSKA (reference sequence). The germline V and J ends were trimmed by 3 bases and 4 bases, with 15 bases remaining between them. The CDR3 DNA sequence: TGCAGTGCTAGTAATCAGGGCTCGGCCACTGAAGCTTTCTTT. Translating gives CSASNQGSATEAFF.

V is TRBV11-2 and J is TRBJ1-1; D gene unclear. V was trimmed by 3 bases and J by 10 bases, leaving 18 bases between them. The length of the CDR3 is 14 residues. Germline assignment: CDR1 SGHAT and CDR2 FQNNGV. The CDR3: CASSLSPPIHGAFF. The CDR3 nucleotides are TGTGCCAGCAGCTTGTCCCCCCCGATCCACGGAGCTTTCTTT.

The rearrangement joins TRBV11-1 to TRBJ2-7, with 9 bases that match TRBD1. This CDR3 is built from 16 residues. Germline V gene lookup returns CDR1 SGHAT and CDR2 FQDESV (reference sequence). V lost 2 bases to trimming and J lost 2 bases; unmatched junction nucleotides: 7. The CDR3 spells CASSLTGQGPPYEQYF. CDR3 sequence (DNA): TGTGCCAGCAGCTTAACCGGACAGGGGCCTCCCTACGAGCAGTACTTC.